This TCR beta chain was sequenced in a study of T cell changes during pregnancy in multiple sclerosis. The CDR3 totals 17 residues. Per germline, CDR1 LGHNA and CDR2 YNFKEQ. The ends were cut back, 4 bases at V and 4 bases at J, with 19 bases in the middle. The assay was immunoSEQ multiplex PCR, and TCRdb's table has in-frame clones only and misses some. The table lists 70,000 or so clones, approximately 91% of them singletons. This receptor was taken from a female donor with multiple sclerosis, enrolled in a pregnancy study. The sequenced sample was CD4+ T cells from peripheral blood mononuclear cells, obtained after pregnancy. The chain uses TRBV4-2 and TRBJ1-4; the D gene is possibly TRBD1 (6 bases). Written as DNA, the CDR3 is TGTGCCAGCAGCCGACGGGGACAAAGTGCAGTTAATGAAAAACTGTTTTTT. It codes for CASSRRGQSAVNEKLFF.